This TCR beta chain was profiled in a study of blood T cell repertoires in COVID-19. As for the study in general: In each case, the material was cDNA or gDNA derived from T cells, B-cell-depleted T cells, or PBMCs.

Participants came from around 25 US areas, aged roughly 18 to 89 years. Self-reported history from a screening survey and questionnaire set each donor's cohort. Recovered status in Cohort 3 required two negative PCRs, clearance, or symptom resolution. V was clipped by 6 bases and J by 7 bases, with 21 bases between them. Germline V gene lookup returns CDR1 MNHGY and CDR2 SAAAGT. The CDR3 has 15 residues. Measured with immunoSEQ multiplex PCR; TCRdb has only the in-frame clones, and not every one. The sample has some 460,000 clones, around 90% seen once; the top ten hold 0.7%. The source of this sequence is a woman under 30 who had recovered from COVID-19. Sample: PBMCs or T cells enriched from blood (not recorded which). The rearrangement links TRBV6-8 to TRBJ2-5; a weak D match, TRBD1 (6 bases). The CDR3 protein is CASSRGQNPSGTQYF. As DNA, the CDR3 is TGTGCCAGCAGCCGCGGACAGAACCCCTCGGGGACCCAGTACTTC.